The 30 T cell receptor beta chains below all came from one sample that was sequenced in a study of cytomegalovirus exposure and HLA in healthy donors. Both 60 Vbeta primers and 13 Jbeta primers went into the PCR. Method: immunoSEQ multiplex PCR; TCRdb's copy keeps in-frame clones and lacks some. The table records 140,000 to 150,000 clones, around 86% of them present only once. The sequenced material came from PBMCs. The receptor set was obtained from a woman in her 30s in good health and CMV-seronegative.

The chain carries TRBV5-4 and TRBJ1-1; tentatively, D is TRBD1 (6 bases). V was clipped by 2 bases and J by 8 bases, with 13 bases between them. The CDR3 is 13 residues long. Germline V gives CDR1 SGHNT, CDR2 YYREEE (reference sequence). The CDR3 nucleotides are TGTGCCAGCAGCTTTACCGGGACACCAGAAGCTTTCTTT. It encodes CASSFTGTPEAFF. The full variable domain, completed using reference TRBV5-4 and TRBJ1-1, is ETGVTQSPTHLIKTRGQQVTLRCSSQSGHNTVSWYQQALGQGPQFIFQYYREEENGRGNFPPRFSGLQFPNYSSELNVNALELDDSALYLCASSFTGTPEAFFGQGTRLTVV.

This sequence joins TRBV5-6 and TRBJ2-1; no definite D call. The ends were cut back, 2 bases at V and 9 bases at J, with 15 bases in the middle. Germline V gene data show CDR1 as SGHDT and CDR2 as YYEEEE. The CDR3 covers 14 residues. CDR3 DNA sequence: TGTGCCAGCAGCTTTAGCTGGGTGAGAGGTGAGCAGTTCTTC. This encodes CASSFSWVRGEQFF.

This rearrangement joins TRBV4-1 to TRBJ2-4; tentative D call: TRBD2 (6 bases). Trimming removed 2 bases from V and 8 bases from J, with 13 bases in between. Germline V CDR1 and CDR2: MGHRA, YSYEKL. This CDR3 has 14 amino acids. CDR3 DNA sequence: TGCGCCAGCAGCCAACGGGGGTTGAGGGACATTCAGTACTTC. This encodes CASSQRGLRDIQYF.

This clone appeared a single time. V gene TRBV6-1 combines with J gene TRBJ2-2; maybe TRBD2 (6 bases). Trimming removed 4 bases at V and 4 bases at J, with 16 bases between. CDR1 and CDR2 from the germline V gene are MNHNS and SASEGT. The length of the CDR3 is 16 residues. Here the CDR3 DNA reads TGTGCCAGCAGTGTGGGTTCGGGGGTTGGCACCGGGGAGCTGTTTTTT. It encodes CASSVGSGVGTGELFF.

This clone was picked up one time. V usage is TRBV19 and J usage is TRBJ1-5, with 12 bases that match TRBD1. The CDR3 loop spans 16 amino acids. Trimming took 8 bases from V and 2 from J; bases not matched to a gene: 7. Germline CDR1 LNHDA, CDR2 SQIVND (reference sequence). The CDR3 sequence is CASGTGGFVGNQPQHF. The CDR3 DNA follows: TGTGCCAGTGGGACAGGGGGCTTCGTTGGCAATCAGCCCCAGCATTTT.

The J gene is TRBJ2-2, the V gene TRBV6-4, with 13 nucleotides matching TRBD2. V shed 4 bases, J shed 5 bases, and the junction held 7 bases outside the gene matches. This CDR3 has 17 residues. CDR1 is MRHNA, CDR2 SNTAGT, per germline. The CDR3 DNA reads as TGTGCCAGCAGTGTCCCGACTAGCGGGAGGACAACCGGGGAGCTGTTTTTT. Translating gives CASSVPTSGRTTGELFF.

The chain uses TRBV28 and TRBJ2-7; weak D call: TRBD2 (6 bases). V was clipped by 2 bases and J by 12 bases, with 14 bases between them. The CDR3 extends over 12 amino acids. The germline CDR1 and CDR2 sequences are MDHEN and SYDVKM. The CDR3 is CASSLETGRLYF. CDR3 sequence (DNA): TGTGCCAGCAGTTTAGAGACCGGGAGATTGTACTTC. The full variable domain, rest sourced from reference TRBV28 and TRBJ2-7, is DVKVTQSSRYLVKRTGEKVFLECVQDMDHENMFWYRQDPGLGLRLIYFSYDVKMKEKGDIPEGYSVSREKKERFSLILESASTNQTSMYLCASSLETGRLYFGPGTRLTVT.

The chain joins TRBV29-1 to TRBJ2-2; tentative D call: TRBD2 (6 bases). CDR3 length: 15 amino acids. Between the trimmed V and J ends, which lost 7 bases and 0 bases, there was a span of 15 bases. Looked up from germline, CDR1 is SQVTM and CDR2 is ANQGSEA. The DNA for the CDR3 is TGCAGCGCGGACATTAGCGGAGCGAACACCGGGGAGCTGTTTTTT. It is translated as CSADISGANTGELFF.

Only one count was recorded for this clone. The rearrangement joins TRBV7-2 to TRBJ1-1; D may be TRBD1 (5 bases). V lost 5 bases, J lost 6 bases, and 13 bases lay in between. Germline values: CDR1 SGHTA, CDR2 FQGNSA. CDR3 length: 13 residues. CDR3 nucleotides: TGTGCCAGCAGCCCCACACGGGGGGCTGAAGCTTTCTTT. This translates into CASSPTRGAEAFF.

This sequence joins TRBV11-2 and TRBJ1-4, with TRBD1 matching 9 bases. This CDR3 region has 14 residues. Germline V CDR1 and CDR2: SGHAT, FQNNGV. J was trimmed by 7 bases and V by 5 bases; bases with no gene match: 5. Written as DNA, the CDR3 is TGTGCCAGCAGCACCGGGACAGGGAGTGAAAAACTGTTTTTT. It translates to CASSTGTGSEKLFF.

The table lists this clone with a few counts. This CDR3 is CASSSPGQVNTEAFF. The CDR3 nucleotides are TGTGCCAGCAGTTCCCCGGGACAGGTGAACACTGAAGCTTTCTTT. The chain couples TRBV6-5 to TRBJ1-1; 8 bases line up with TRBD1. Looked up from germline, CDR1 is MNHEY and CDR2 is SVGAGI. The CDR3 totals 15 residues. V shed 4 bases, J shed 0 bases, and the junction held 4 bases outside the gene matches.

The chain links TRBV7-2 to TRBJ2-2; D gene unclear. The CDR3 spans 16 residues. Trimming cost V 2 bases and J 0 bases, with 10 bases left between them. CDR1 is SGHTA and CDR2 is FQGNSA in the germline V gene. The CDR3 here is CASSLRQFANTGELFF. The CDR3 nucleotides are TGTGCCAGCAGCTTACGACAATTCGCGAACACCGGGGAGCTGTTTTTT.

The CDR3 loop reads CASSRGGRGDPNYGYTF. CDR3 in DNA: TGTGCCAGCAGCCGGGGGGGCAGGGGGGATCCTAACTATGGCTACACCTTC. The rearrangement joins TRBV7-2 to TRBJ1-2, with 7 positions matching TRBD1. Looked up from germline, CDR1 is SGHTA and CDR2 is FQGNSA. CDR3 length: 17 residues. Trimming took 5 bases from V and 0 from J; bases not matched to a gene: 12. The variable domain in full, with the rest retrieved from reference TRBV7-2 and TRBJ1-2, is GAGVSQSPSNKVTEKGKDVELRCDPISGHTALYWYRQSLGQGLEFLIYFQGNSAPDKSGLPSDRFSAERTGGSVSTLTIQRTQQEDSAVYLCASSRGGRGDPNYGYTFGSGTRLTVV.

The chain has TRBV11-2 and TRBJ1-4; D is possibly TRBD1 (6 bases). The CDR3 is 14 amino acids. Trimming pared 5 bases from V and 2 bases from J, leaving 9 bases between. CDR1 and CDR2 (germline): SGHAT, FQNNGV. Here the CDR3 DNA reads TGTGCCAGCAGCCGTAGGGGGACTAATGAAAAACTGTTTTTT. Translated, it gives CASSRRGTNEKLFF.

The chain carries TRBV4-2 and TRBJ2-5; TRBD2 agrees at 10 bases. This CDR3 spans 14 amino acids. Germline CDR1 LGHNA, CDR2 YNFKEQ. V trimming: 3 bases; J trimming: 3 bases; junction bases outside the gene matches: 1. For the CDR3, the DNA is TGTGCCAGCAGCCAGCTAGCGGGAGAAGAGACCCAGTACTTC. Protein: CASSQLAGEETQYF.

This chain joins TRBV12-5 and TRBJ2-1, with no clear D. Germline lookup yields CDR1 LGHNT and CDR2 FRNRAP. Deletions cut 1 base from V and 10 bases from J, with 11 bases between. This CDR3 has 13 residues. The CDR3 loop is CASGLGLDLEQFF. The CDR3 DNA reads as TGTGCTAGTGGTTTGGGGCTAGACCTCGAGCAGTTCTTC.

This chain links TRBV4-1 with TRBJ2-3; 14 bases fit TRBD2. The CDR3 totals 17 residues. From germline, CDR1 is MGHRA and CDR2 YSYEKL. V was pared by 1 base and J by 4 bases, with 4 bases of the junction left unmatched. Here the CDR3 DNA reads TGCGCCAGCAGCCAAGCCCGACTAGCGGGGGGGCCAGATACGCAGTATTTT. Its protein is CASSQARLAGGPDTQYF.

This clone was seen just once. The rearrangement joins TRBV29-1 to TRBJ1-2; TRBD1 aligns across 8 bases. V gave up 4 bases and J gave up 7 bases; unmatched junction bases: 5. Germline V gene sequence: CDR1 SQVTM, CDR2 ANQGSEA. The CDR3 covers 12 residues. In DNA, the CDR3 is TGCAGCGTTGGCGCAGGGGGCCCTGGCTACACCTTC. Translating gives CSVGAGGPGYTF.

The CDR3 protein is CASSPPSSGGNEQFF. Written as DNA, the CDR3 is TGTGCCAGCTCACCCCCCTCGAGCGGGGGCAATGAGCAGTTCTTC. V gene TRBV18 combines with J gene TRBJ2-1; 8 positions match TRBD2. The length of the CDR3 is 15 residues. With V trimmed by 3 bases and J by 6 bases, 7 bases remained unmatched. Germline V lookup: CDR1 KGHSH, CDR2 LQKENI.

The chain uses TRBV19 and TRBJ1-5; the D gene is possibly TRBD1 (6 bases). The CDR3 totals 16 residues. V lost 6 bases to trimming and J lost 0 bases, with 15 bases between them. Germline CDR1 reads LNHDA; CDR2 reads SQIVND (reference sequence). CDR3 bases: TGTGCCAGTAGGATGGGGGACACAAATAGCAATCAGCCCCAGCATTTT. Translation: CASRMGDTNSNQPQHF.

The J gene is TRBJ2-1, the V gene TRBV7-3, with D possibly TRBD1 on 6 matching bases. Trimming removed 8 bases at V and 5 bases at J, with 16 bases between. CDR1 SGHTA and CDR2 FQGTGA come from the germline V gene. This CDR3 has 14 residues. The CDR3 loop is CASGKVGANNEQFF. In nucleotides, the CDR3 is TGTGCCAGCGGAAAAGTGGGGGCAAACAATGAGCAGTTCTTC.

The genes are TRBV28 and TRBJ1-5; a possible D gene is TRBD1 (6 bases). Germline V gene sequence: CDR1 MDHEN, CDR2 SYDVKM. CDR3 length: 16 residues. V dropped 3 bases and J dropped 4 bases, with 16 bases sitting between them. CDR3 nucleotide sequence: TGTGCCAGCAGTTTGCGTCAGGGACAAAGGAATCAGCCCCAGCATTTT. This translates into CASSLRQGQRNQPQHF.

The rearrangement links TRBV5-4 to TRBJ2-7; 8 bases fit TRBD1. Germline V gene sequence: CDR1 SGHNT, CDR2 YYREEE (reference sequence). Trimming cost V 4 bases and J 5 bases; bases outside gene matches: 5. The CDR3 is 13 residues long. CDR3 amino acids: CASSHDRGNEQYF. As DNA, the CDR3 is TGTGCCAGCAGCCATGACAGGGGCAACGAGCAGTACTTC.

The rearrangement uses TRBV5-1 and TRBJ2-3; possibly TRBD2 for D (6 bases). Germline V gene data show CDR1 as SGHRS and CDR2 as YFSETQ. V lost 3 bases and J lost 1, with 9 bases in between. The CDR3 consists of 14 residues. The DNA for the CDR3 is TGCGCCAGCAGCTGGTGGGAGGGCACAGATACGCAGTATTTT. This codes for CASSWWEGTDTQYF.

This sequence joins TRBV5-1 and TRBJ1-2; TRBD1 matches 8 bases. The ends lost 4 bases at V and 7 bases at J; junction bases unmatched: 9. This CDR3 is 14 amino acids long. CDR1 and CDR2 (germline): SGHRS, YFSETQ. CDR3 residues: CASSLDRGDSGYTF. The CDR3 DNA is TGCGCCAGCAGCCTAGACAGGGGAGATAGTGGCTACACCTTC.

V and J are TRBV29-1 and TRBJ2-3, with D possibly TRBD1 on 6 matching bases. Germline loops: CDR1 SQVTM, CDR2 ANQGSEA. The CDR3 is 12 amino acids. The CDR3 nucleotides read TGCAACATCGGGACACCCGGGGATACGCAGTATTTT. This translates into CNIGTPGDTQYF.

The chain recombines TRBV30 with TRBJ2-5, with a possible D match to TRBD1 (6 bases). The germline V gene encodes CDR1 GTSNPN and CDR2 SVGIG (reference sequence). CDR3 length: 14 residues. The V end lost 0 bases, the J end lost 5 bases, and 13 bases lay between the germline ends. The CDR3 protein is CAWSVGQPGETQYF. Here the CDR3 DNA reads TGTGCCTGGAGTGTCGGACAGCCTGGCGAGACCCAGTACTTC.

The chain carries TRBV9 and TRBJ1-1; 9 positions agree with TRBD1. CDR3 size: 15 residues. V shed 3 bases and J 1 base; nucleotides not matched to a gene: 4. Germline CDR1 SGDLS, CDR2 YYNGEE. The CDR3 coding sequence is TGTGCCAGCAGCGCGGGACAGGGTTGGAACACTGAAGCTTTCTTT. The encoded protein is CASSAGQGWNTEAFF. Together with reference TRBV9 and TRBJ1-1, the CDR3 gives the full variable domain: DSGVTQTPKHLITATGQRVTLRCSPRSGDLSVYWYQQSLDQGLQFLIQYYNGEERAKGNILERFSAQQFPDLHSELNLSSLELGDSALYFCASSAGQGWNTEAFFGQGTRLTVV.

The V gene is TRBV7-7, the J gene TRBJ2-2; D might be TRBD1 (5 bases). Germline values: CDR1 SSHAT, CDR2 FNYEAQ (reference sequence). V was shortened by 5 bases and J by 4 bases, with 14 bases between the two germline ends. This CDR3 has 15 residues. Here the CDR3 DNA reads TGTGCCAGCAGCGGAGAGGACACTTCCACCGGGGAGCTGTTTTTT. Amino acids: CASSGEDTSTGELFF.

This clone was seen a handful of times. V and J are TRBV19 and TRBJ1-6; the match to TRBD1 covers 7 bases. The CDR3 length is 14 residues. From germline, CDR1 is LNHDA and CDR2 SQIVND (reference sequence). V trimming: 6 bases; J trimming: 7 bases; junction bases outside the gene matches: 6. The CDR3 spells CASRHTGANSPLHF. CDR3 DNA: TGTGCCAGTAGACATACAGGGGCCAATTCACCCCTCCACTTT.